A selection of T cell receptor beta chains follows, all from one sample in a study of CD8+ T cells in alopecia areata. Here immunoSEQ multiplex PCR was the method, and the copy in TCRdb shows in-frame clones only, minus some. The sample includes nearly 200,000 clones, 58% of them seen just once. The sequenced sample was CD4+ T cells sorted from blood, obtained at week 24, from a patient treated with tofacitinib. These receptors were obtained from a human donor with alopecia areata. Both conserved end residues are part of each CDR3. The D gene is left open where the match is weak. The size field is filled for only some rows; it gives once, few, many or a size class.

D gene: TRBD2; clone size: .; V gene: TRBV28; J gene: TRBJ2-4; CDR3 protein: CASRPGLVKNIQYF; CDR3 DNA: TGTGCCAGCAGGCCGGGACTAGTCAAAAACATTCAGTACTTC
D gene: TRBD1; clone size: .; V gene: TRBV30; J gene: TRBJ1-5; CDR3 protein: CAWTHDRAGQPQHF; CDR3 DNA: TGTGCCTGGACCCATGACAGGGCGGGTCAGCCCCAGCATTTT
D gene: .; clone size: .; V gene: TRBV7-2; J gene: TRBJ2-5; CDR3 protein: CASSSYRETQYF; CDR3 DNA: TGTGCCAGCAGCTCCTACAGAGAGACCCAGTACTTC
D gene: .; clone size: once; V gene: TRBV10-3; J gene: TRBJ2-2; CDR3 protein: CAISAQQQDGELFF; CDR3 DNA: TGTGCCATCAGTGCCCAGCAGCAAGACGGGGAGCTGTTTTTT
D gene: TRBD2; clone size: .; V gene: TRBV5-1; J gene: TRBJ2-5; CDR3 protein: CASSPSLAGAQKTQYF; CDR3 DNA: TGCGCCAGCAGCCCAAGCTTAGCGGGGGCTCAAAAGACCCAGTACTTC
D gene: .; clone size: .; V gene: TRBV7-3; J gene: TRBJ2-3; CDR3 protein: CASSLSEIADTQYF; CDR3 DNA: TGTGCCAGCAGCTTAAGCGAGATCGCAGATACGCAGTATTTT
D gene: .; clone size: few; V gene: TRBV25-1; J gene: TRBJ2-3; CDR3 protein: CASSVPLGASGDTDTQYF; CDR3 DNA: TGTGCCAGCAGTGTACCCCTGGGGGCTAGCGGAGACACAGATACGCAGTATTTT
D gene: TRBD1; clone size: .; V gene: TRBV5-4; J gene: TRBJ1-5; CDR3 protein: CASSFQGAHQPQHF; CDR3 DNA: TGTGCCAGCAGCTTCCAGGGGGCCCATCAGCCCCAGCATTTT
D gene: TRBD1; clone size: .; V gene: TRBV5-1; J gene: TRBJ2-1; CDR3 protein: CASSSYQGAREQFF; CDR3 DNA: TGCGCCAGCAGTTCCTACCAGGGGGCACGCGAGCAGTTCTTC
D gene: .; clone size: .; V gene: TRBV5-4; J gene: TRBJ1-1; CDR3 protein: CASSSQGRELAFF; CDR3 DNA: TGTGCCAGCAGCTCACAGGGTAGGGAATTGGCTTTCTTT
D gene: .; clone size: .; V gene: TRBV13; J gene: TRBJ2-3; CDR3 protein: CASSLGRGHTDTQYF; CDR3 DNA: TGTGCCAGCAGCTTAGGGAGGGGCCACACAGATACGCAGTATTTT
D gene: .; clone size: .; V gene: TRBV7-7; J gene: TRBJ2-5; CDR3 protein: CASSFGGQETQYF; CDR3 DNA: TGTGCCAGCAGCTTCGGGGGACAAGAGACCCAGTACTTC
D gene: .; clone size: .; V gene: TRBV5-6; J gene: TRBJ2-2; CDR3 protein: CASSLSTGELFF; CDR3 DNA: TGTGCCAGCAGCTTGTCGACCGGGGAGCTGTTTTTT
D gene: TRBD1; clone size: .; V gene: TRBV29-1; J gene: TRBJ1-2; CDR3 protein: CSVGDREHTSF; CDR3 DNA: TGCAGCGTCGGGGACAGGGAGCATACCTCTTTC